The T cell receptor (beta chain) under discussion was sequenced for a study of response to subunit inactivated influenza vaccine. The V gene end was trimmed by 8 bases and the J gene end by 1 base; junction bases not matched to a gene: 6. The V gene's germline CDR1 is SNHLY and CDR2 FYNNEI. This CDR3 has 14 amino acids. This clonotype showed up just a few times. TCRdb processed the RT-PCR reads anew with MiXCR; each CDR3 protein has one entry. In the table there are roughly 570,000 distinct CDR3 sequences, 14% of which are singletons. The chain couples TRBV2 to TRBJ2-7; 9 nucleotides match TRBD1. The material was PBMCs from blood, obtained approximately 12 days after vaccination. This TCR was recovered from a middle-aged man who received an inactivated influenza vaccine. The CDR3 loop is CASGTDRGSYEQYF. The DNA of the CDR3 is TGTGCCAGCGGGACGGACAGGGGATCCTACGAGCAGTACTTC.